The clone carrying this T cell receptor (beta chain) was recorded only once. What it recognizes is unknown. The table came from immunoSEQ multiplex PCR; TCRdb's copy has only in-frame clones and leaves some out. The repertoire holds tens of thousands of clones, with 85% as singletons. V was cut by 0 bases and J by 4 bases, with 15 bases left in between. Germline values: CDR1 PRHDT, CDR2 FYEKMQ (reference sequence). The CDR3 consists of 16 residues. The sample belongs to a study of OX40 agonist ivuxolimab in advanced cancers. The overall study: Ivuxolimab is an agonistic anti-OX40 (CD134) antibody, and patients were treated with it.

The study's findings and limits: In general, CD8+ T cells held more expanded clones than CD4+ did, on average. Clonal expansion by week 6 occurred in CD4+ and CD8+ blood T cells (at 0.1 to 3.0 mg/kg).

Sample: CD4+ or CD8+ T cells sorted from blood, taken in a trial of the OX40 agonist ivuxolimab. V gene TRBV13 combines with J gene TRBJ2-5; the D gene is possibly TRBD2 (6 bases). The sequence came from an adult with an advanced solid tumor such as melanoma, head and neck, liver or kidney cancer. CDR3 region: CASSLGLGEERETQYF. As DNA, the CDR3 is TGTGCCAGCAGCTTAGGCCTCGGGGAGGAGAGAGAGACCCAGTACTTC.